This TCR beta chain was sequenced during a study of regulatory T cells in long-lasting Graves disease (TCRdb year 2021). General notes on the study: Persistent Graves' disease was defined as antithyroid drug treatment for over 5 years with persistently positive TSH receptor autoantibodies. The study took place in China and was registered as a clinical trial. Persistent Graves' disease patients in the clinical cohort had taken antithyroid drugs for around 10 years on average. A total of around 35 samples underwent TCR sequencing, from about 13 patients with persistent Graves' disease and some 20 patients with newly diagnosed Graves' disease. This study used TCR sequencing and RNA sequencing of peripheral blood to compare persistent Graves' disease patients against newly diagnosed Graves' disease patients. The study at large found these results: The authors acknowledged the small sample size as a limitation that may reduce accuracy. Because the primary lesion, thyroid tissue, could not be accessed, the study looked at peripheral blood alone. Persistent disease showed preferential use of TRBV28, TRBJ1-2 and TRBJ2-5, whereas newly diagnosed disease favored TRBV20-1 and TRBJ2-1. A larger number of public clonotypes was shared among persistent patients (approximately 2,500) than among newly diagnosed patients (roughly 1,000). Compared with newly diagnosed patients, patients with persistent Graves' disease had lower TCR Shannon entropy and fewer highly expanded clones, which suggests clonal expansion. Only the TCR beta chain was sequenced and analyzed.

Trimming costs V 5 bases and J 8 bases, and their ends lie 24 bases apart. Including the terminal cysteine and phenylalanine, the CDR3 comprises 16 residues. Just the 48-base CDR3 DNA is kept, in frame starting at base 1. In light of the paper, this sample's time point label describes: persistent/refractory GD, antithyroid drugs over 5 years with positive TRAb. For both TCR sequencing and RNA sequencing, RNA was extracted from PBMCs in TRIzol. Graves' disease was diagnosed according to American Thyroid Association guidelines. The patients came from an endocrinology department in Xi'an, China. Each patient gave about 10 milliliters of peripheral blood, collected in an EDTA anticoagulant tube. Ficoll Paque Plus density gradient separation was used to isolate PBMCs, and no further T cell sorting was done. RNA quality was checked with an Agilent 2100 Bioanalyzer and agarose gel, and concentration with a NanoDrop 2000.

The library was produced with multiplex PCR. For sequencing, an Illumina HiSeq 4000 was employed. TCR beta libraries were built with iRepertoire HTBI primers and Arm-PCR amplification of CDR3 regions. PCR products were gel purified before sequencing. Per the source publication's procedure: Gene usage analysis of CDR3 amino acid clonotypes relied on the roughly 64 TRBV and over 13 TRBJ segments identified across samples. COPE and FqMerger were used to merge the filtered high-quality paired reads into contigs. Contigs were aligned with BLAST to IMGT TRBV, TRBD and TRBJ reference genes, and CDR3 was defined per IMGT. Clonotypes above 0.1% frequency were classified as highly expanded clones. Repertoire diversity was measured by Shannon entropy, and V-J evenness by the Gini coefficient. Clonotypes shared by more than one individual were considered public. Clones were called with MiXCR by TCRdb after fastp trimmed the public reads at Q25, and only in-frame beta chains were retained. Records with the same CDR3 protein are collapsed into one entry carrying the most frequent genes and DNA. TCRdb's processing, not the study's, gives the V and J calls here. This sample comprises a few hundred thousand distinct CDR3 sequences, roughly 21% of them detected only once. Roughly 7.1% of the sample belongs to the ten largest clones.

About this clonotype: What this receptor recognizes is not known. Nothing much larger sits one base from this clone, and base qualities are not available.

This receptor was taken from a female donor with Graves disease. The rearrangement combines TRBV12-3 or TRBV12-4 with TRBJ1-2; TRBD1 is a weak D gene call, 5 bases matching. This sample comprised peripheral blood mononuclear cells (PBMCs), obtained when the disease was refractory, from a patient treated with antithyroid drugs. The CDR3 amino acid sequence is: CASSVPRGRRLWGYTF. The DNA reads TGTGCCAGCAGTGTCCCTCGGGGGAGAAGGCTATGGGGCTACACCTTC.